Sequencing of this T cell receptor beta chain was carried out in a study of OX40 agonist ivuxolimab in advanced cancers. The wider study: Ivuxolimab is a fully human IgG2 antibody that activates OX40 (CD134). Study-wide points: CD4+ and CD8+ blood T cells expanded clonally by week 6 at 0.1 to 3.0 mg/kg. The average count of expanded clones was higher among CD8+ T cells than among CD4+.

TCRdb's table, derived via immunoSEQ multiplex PCR, lists solely in-frame clones and lacks some. This sample yields 55,000 to 90,000 clones, of which approximately 80% are seen a single time; about 1.1% belongs to the top ten. Worth noting for this clone: The antigen is unknown.

The CDR3 consists of 15 residues. The V gene's germline CDR1 is SNHLY and CDR2 FYNNEI. V dropped 4 bases and J dropped 3 bases, with 14 bases sitting between them. The input for sequencing was CD4+ or CD8+ T cells sorted from blood, taken in a trial of the OX40 agonist ivuxolimab. The receptor was derived from an adult with an advanced solid tumor such as melanoma, head and neck, liver or kidney cancer. This rearrangement joins TRBV2 to TRBJ2-3, with D perhaps TRBD1 or TRBD2 (6 bases each). CDR3 amino acids: CASSGGRGPTDTQYF. The CDR3 DNA is TGTGCCAGCAGTGGAGGACGGGGGCCAACAGATACGCAGTATTTT.